Below are 25 T cell receptor beta chains sequenced from a single sample in a study of blood T cell repertoires in COVID-19. Generated by immunoSEQ multiplex PCR, the TCRdb table keeps only in-frame clones and is missing some. Among 30,000 to 40,000 clones listed, 80% to 90% were seen once. The sample comprised peripheral blood. These receptors all come from a man aged 55 to 69 in a cohort sampled during active COVID-19.

The chain is built from TRBV5-1 and TRBJ2-5, with 7 bases matching TRBD2. CDR1 is SGHRS and CDR2 is YFSETQ in the germline V gene. CDR3 length equals 13 residues. The V segment lost 2 bases and the J segment 4 bases; nucleotides outside the gene matches: 2. CDR3 residues: CASSFGLGETQYF. The CDR3, as DNA: TGCGCCAGCAGCTTTGGACTAGGAGAGACCCAGTACTTC.

The chain carries TRBV7-3 and TRBJ2-2; D is perhaps TRBD2 (5 bases). The V end was cut by 2 bases, the J end by 8 bases, with 18 bases between. The CDR3 extends over 16 amino acids. Germline V gene data show CDR1 as SGHTA and CDR2 as FQGTGA. The CDR3 nucleotides are TGTGCCAGCAGCTTAGGTCCAGGTGCCGGGGAGGGGGAGCTGTTTTTT. Translating gives CASSLGPGAGEGELFF.

This chain links TRBV28 with TRBJ2-7, with TRBD2 matching 9 bases. After removal of 5 bases from V and 0 bases from J, the junction contained 5 bases not matched to a gene. From germline, CDR1 is MDHEN and CDR2 SYDVKM. This CDR3 has 15 residues. CDR3 bases: TGTGCCAGCAGTGAGATAGCGGGGGCCTCCTACGAGCAGTACTTC. This gives the protein CASSEIAGASYEQYF. Complete variable domain (other parts from reference TRBV28 and TRBJ2-7): DVKVTQSSRYLVKRTGEKVFLECVQDMDHENMFWYRQDPGLGLRLIYFSYDVKMKEKGDIPEGYSVSREKKERFSLILESASTNQTSMYLCASSEIAGASYEQYFGPGTRLTVT.

This chain connects TRBV29-1 to TRBJ2-1; 11 nucleotides match TRBD2. With 8 bases clipped from V and 2 bases from J, the junction kept 8 bases outside the gene matches. This CDR3 comprises 15 residues. Germline CDR1 is SQVTM and CDR2 is ANQGSEA. The CDR3 nucleotides are TGCAGCTTAAAGGGACTAGCGGCTCCCTACAATGAGCAGTTCTTC. Its translation is CSLKGLAAPYNEQFF.

This rearrangement joins TRBV5-4 to TRBJ2-1; weak D call: TRBD2 (5 bases). The germline V gene encodes CDR1 SGHNT and CDR2 YYREEE (reference sequence). This CDR3 has 16 residues. Trimming left V 4 bases short and J 3 bases short, with 17 bases between. The CDR3 here is CASSRITEALYNEQFF. The CDR3 region has the DNA TGTGCCAGCAGCCGAATTACGGAGGCCCTCTACAATGAGCAGTTCTTC.

The CDR3 sequence: CASRGQVDSNGYTF. The CDR3 DNA reads TGCGCCAGCAGGGGACAGGTCGATTCGAATGGCTACACCTTC. The chain combines TRBV4-1 with TRBJ1-2; TRBD1 aligns across 8 bases. CDR1 and CDR2 (germline): MGHRA, YSYEKL. The junction had 9 bases not matched to a gene; V was cut back by 6 bases and J by 6 bases. This CDR3 contains 14 residues.

The chain carries TRBV11-2 and TRBJ2-6; 8 bases agree with TRBD2. Germline V gene sequence: CDR1 SGHAT, CDR2 FQNNGV. CDR3 length equals 16 residues. Germline trimming cut 5 bases from V and 0 bases from J; bases unmatched to any gene: 3. In nucleotides, the CDR3 is TGTGCCAGCAGCGCGGGAGGAGTCTCTGGGGCCAACGTCCTGACTTTC. Translating it yields CASSAGGVSGANVLTF.

This clone was recorded once. The chain uses TRBV6-6 and TRBJ2-3; 12 nucleotides match TRBD2. Germline-derived CDR1 and CDR2 are MNHNY and SVGAGI (reference sequence). The CDR3 sequence is 15 residues long. With 6 bases clipped from V and 4 bases from J, the junction kept 5 bases outside the gene matches. CDR3 in amino acids: CASRETSGGPDTQYF. CDR3 DNA: TGTGCCAGCAGGGAGACTAGCGGGGGCCCAGATACGCAGTATTTT.

There are a few counts of this clone. V and J are TRBV7-9 and TRBJ2-7; 10 nucleotides agree with TRBD1. This CDR3 spans 14 amino acids. The V gene's germline CDR1 is SEHNR and CDR2 FQNEAQ (reference sequence). V dropped 4 bases and J dropped 5; count of bases not matched to a gene: 5. In DNA, the CDR3 is TGTGCCAGCAGCTCCCCCGACAGGGGGCACGAGCAGTACTTC. Amino acid sequence: CASSSPDRGHEQYF.

This clone was seen only a few times. The chain employs TRBV28 and TRBJ2-3; 7 bases line up with TRBD1. This CDR3 is 13 amino acids long. The J segment lost 6 bases and the V segment lost 6 bases, leaving 6 bases of the junction unmatched. Germline lookup yields CDR1 MDHEN and CDR2 SYDVKM. DNA of the CDR3: TGTGCCAGCAGAGCACAGGGGATGGATACGCAGTATTTT. Its translation: CASRAQGMDTQYF.

The gene calls are TRBV9 and TRBJ2-1; tentatively, D is TRBD1 (5 bases). The CDR3 has 14 residues. Germline CDR1 is SGDLS and CDR2 is YYNGEE. V lost 0 bases and J 10 bases, leaving 14 bases between the germline ends. The CDR3 spells CASSVEGESGEQFF. The CDR3 DNA reads TGTGCCAGCAGCGTAGAAGGGGAATCAGGGGAGCAGTTCTTC.

This clone was detected a few times. The chain joins TRBV11-2 to TRBJ2-3; 8 bases are shared with TRBD1. The CDR3 has 17 residues. Germline assignment: CDR1 SGHAT and CDR2 FQNNGV. J gave up 8 bases and V 5 bases, and 18 bases lay outside the gene matches. DNA of the CDR3: TGTGCCAGCAGCCCCCTGACAGGGGATGGGGGTATAGGTACGCAGTATTTT. Translation: CASSPLTGDGGIGTQYF.

The chain links TRBV25-1 to TRBJ2-3; 10 nucleotides match TRBD1. Germline values: CDR1 MGHDK, CDR2 SYGVNS. V was clipped by 6 bases and J by 5 bases; unmatched bases: 11. The CDR3 totals 16 residues. DNA of the CDR3: TGTGCCAGCAGCGGGTCCGGGACAGGGGCCATAGATACGCAGTATTTT. Translated: CASSGSGTGAIDTQYF.

The sample holds a few counts of this clone. The chain is built from TRBV9 and TRBJ2-7; 7 bases are a match to TRBD1. J was trimmed by 0 bases and V by 4 bases; bases with no gene match: 4. The CDR3 has 14 residues. Germline loops: CDR1 SGDLS, CDR2 YYNGEE. The CDR3 nucleotides read TGTGCCAGCAGCCCTGGGACAGTCTCCTACGAGCAGTACTTC. Amino acids: CASSPGTVSYEQYF.

The chain couples TRBV10-2 to TRBJ2-1; TRBD2 matches 9 bases. The CDR3 extends over 14 amino acids. Germline lookup yields CDR1 WSHSY and CDR2 SAAADI. Trimming removed 8 bases from V and 7 bases from J; junction bases left unmatched: 9. The CDR3 sequence: CASRRTSASNEQFF. CDR3 nucleotides: TGCGCCAGCCGACGGACTAGCGCATCGAATGAGCAGTTCTTC.

The CDR3 sequence is CATYRDQETQYF. The DNA for the CDR3 is TGTGCCACCTACAGGGACCAAGAGACCCAGTACTTC. The rearrangement joins TRBV5-4 to TRBJ2-5, with D possibly TRBD1 on 6 matching bases. V lost 9 bases and J lost 0, with 9 bases in between. The CDR3 covers 12 residues. In germline, CDR1 is SGHNT, CDR2 YYREEE (reference sequence).

This clone was counted once. This chain joins TRBV18 and TRBJ1-6; 9 bases map to TRBD1. This CDR3 is built from 16 residues. The germline CDR1 and CDR2 sequences are KGHSH and LQKENI. The J segment lost 4 bases and the V segment lost 3 bases, leaving 4 bases of the junction unmatched. CDR3 sequence: CASSPGQGWYNSPLHF. The CDR3 nucleotides are TGTGCCAGCTCACCCGGACAGGGGTGGTATAATTCACCCCTCCACTTT.

The chain employs TRBV19 and TRBJ1-1; 8 nucleotides match TRBD1. Germline loops: CDR1 LNHDA, CDR2 SQIVND (reference sequence). This CDR3 contains 14 residues. V was clipped by 4 bases and J by 6 bases; unmatched bases: 7. The CDR3: CASSTRTGIPEAFF. Here the CDR3 DNA reads TGTGCCAGTAGTACGAGGACAGGGATCCCTGAAGCTTTCTTT.

V is TRBV5-6 and J is TRBJ2-3; D is perhaps TRBD2 (6 bases). Between the trimmed V and J ends, which lost 4 bases and 4 bases, there was a span of 13 bases. Germline loops: CDR1 SGHDT, CDR2 YYEEEE. The CDR3 length is 14 residues. CDR3 region: CASSPRGIPDTQYF. For the CDR3, the DNA is TGTGCCAGCAGCCCCCGCGGGATTCCAGATACGCAGTATTTT.

The chain employs TRBV28 and TRBJ2-1; 11 positions agree with TRBD2. Germline CDR1 reads MDHEN; CDR2 reads SYDVKM. V was clipped by 6 bases and J by 0 bases; unmatched bases: 7. This CDR3 contains 17 residues. CDR3 DNA sequence: TGTGCCAGCAGATTAGCGGGAGGGGGGAGCTCCTACAATGAGCAGTTCTTC. Translated, it gives CASRLAGGGSSYNEQFF.

This chain links TRBV6-6 with TRBJ2-7, with TRBD1 matching over 8 bases. This CDR3 region has 15 residues. V trimming: 2 bases; J trimming: 3 bases; junction bases outside the gene matches: 6. The germline V gene encodes CDR1 MNHNY and CDR2 SVGAGI (reference sequence). CDR3 in amino acids: CASSYNQGAVYEQYF. CDR3 nucleotides: TGTGCCAGCAGTTACAACCAGGGGGCCGTCTACGAGCAGTACTTC.

The chain joins TRBV12-3 or TRBV12-4 to TRBJ2-2, with D perhaps matching TRBD2 (5 bases). The CDR3 sequence is 13 residues long. The V and J ends lost 7 bases and 9 bases respectively, with 15 bases between them. This CDR3 is CASTKPSLRELFF. DNA of the CDR3: TGTGCCAGCACCAAGCCTAGCCTCCGGGAGCTGTTTTTT.

CDR3 sequence reads: CASSKDEGQGSRGNTIYF. Written as DNA, the CDR3 is TGTGCCAGCAGCAAAGACGAAGGACAGGGGTCACGGGGAAACACCATATATTTT. The chain has TRBV21-1 and TRBJ1-3; the DNA was not compared with TRBD1, the D call given in the table. TRBV21-1 is a pseudogene. The CDR3 length is 18 residues.

The V gene is TRBV5-1, the J gene TRBJ2-7; D perhaps matches TRBD1 (6 bases). V was shortened by 4 bases and J by 2 bases, with 10 bases between the two germline ends. The germline V gene has CDR1 SGHRS and CDR2 YFSETQ. There are 13 residues in the CDR3. The DNA for the CDR3 is TGCGCCAGCAGCACAGGGAGTACCTACGAGCAGTACTTC. It is translated as CASSTGSTYEQYF.

V and J are TRBV18 and TRBJ1-1, with D unresolved. This CDR3 is built from 16 residues. V gave up 3 bases and J gave up 4 bases, with 18 bases separating them. Per the germline V gene, CDR1 is KGHSH and CDR2 is LQKENI. The CDR3 sequence is CASSPTPIDFGTEAFF. CDR3 bases: TGTGCCAGCTCACCCACCCCCATTGACTTCGGCACTGAAGCTTTCTTT.